This T cell receptor beta chain was obtained from a study of vaccination and CD4 T cells after COVID-19. Researchers used the Oncomine TCR Beta short-read assay to sequence DNA from cultured CD4+ T cells. The authors extracted genomic DNA from cultured CD4+ T cells. TCRdb reanalysed the PCR reads using MiXCR and keeps one entry per CDR3 protein. This repertoire shows 20,000 to 25,000 distinct CDR3 sequences, 60% to 75% found once; its top ten account for roughly 8.8%. Study findings and constraints: Median roughly 86% of reactive clones detected in convalescent patients emerged only post-vaccination.

Turning to this clonotype: Its target is not known.

Treatment reported: 10-day PBMC culture with coronavirus spike peptide pools or control peptides (ViraFEST assay). The culture of about 2 million PBMCs per well included about 11 IU/ml IL-2 and about 9.8 ug/ml peptide pools. This CDR3 region has 15 residues. Losses at the gene ends were 5 bases for V and 4 bases for J; bases not matched to a gene: 2. J is TRBJ2-2 and V is TRBV12-3 or TRBV12-4; 12 positions match TRBD1. The source is a human donor who had recovered from COVID-19. The sample taken for sequencing was CD4+ T cells from blood, cultured in vitro. The CDR3 DNA follows: TGTGCCAGCAGTCGGGACAGGGGGCTCACCGGGGAGCTGTTTTTT. It translates to CASSRDRGLTGELFF.